The 2 T cell receptor beta chains below were found in one sample sequenced in a study of T-cell reconstitution after alpha-beta-depleted transplantation in children. Unique molecular identifiers were used to barcode this TCRbeta library. TCRdb called the PCR reads again in MiXCR, with one record for every CDR3 protein. The table lists roughly 500,000 distinct CDR3 sequences, about 33% of them singletons. The material was PBMCs from the stem cell graft donor, obtained from the stem cell graft. Receptors originate from a human donor who donated a stem cell graft to a child with aplastic anemia.

The chain combines TRBV6-2 or TRBV6-3 with TRBJ2-5; the D gene is possibly TRBD2 (5 bases). This CDR3 contains 15 residues. V was shortened by 6 bases and J by 0 bases, with 14 bases between the two germline ends. Germline loops: CDR1 MNHEY, CDR2 SVGEGT. The CDR3, as DNA: TGTGCCAGCAGCGACCCGTCCGGGAACCAAGAGACCCAGTACTTC. Residues: CASSDPSGNQETQYF.

The chain couples TRBV13 to TRBJ1-2; D is perhaps TRBD1 (6 bases). Germline CDR1 PRHDT, CDR2 FYEKMQ (reference sequence). Trimming took off 0 bases at V and 7 bases at J, with 18 bases between the two ends. The CDR3 is made up of 16 amino acids. The CDR3 nucleotides read TGTGCCAGCAGCTTAGGGTTTGAAGGGAACAGGGCTGGCTACACCTTC. Residues: CASSLGFEGNRAGYTF.